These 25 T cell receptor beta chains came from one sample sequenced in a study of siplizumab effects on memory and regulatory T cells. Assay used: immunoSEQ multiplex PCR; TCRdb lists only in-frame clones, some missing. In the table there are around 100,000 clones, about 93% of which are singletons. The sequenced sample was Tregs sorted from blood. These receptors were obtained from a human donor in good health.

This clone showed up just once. CDR3 protein: CASFQRSYEQYF. DNA for the CDR3: TGTGCCAGCTTTCAGAGAAGTTACGAGCAGTACTTC. The chain combines TRBV28 with TRBJ2-7; D gene ambiguous. From germline, CDR1 is MDHEN and CDR2 SYDVKM. V was clipped by 8 bases and J by 4 bases, with 12 bases between them. The CDR3 is made up of 12 amino acids.

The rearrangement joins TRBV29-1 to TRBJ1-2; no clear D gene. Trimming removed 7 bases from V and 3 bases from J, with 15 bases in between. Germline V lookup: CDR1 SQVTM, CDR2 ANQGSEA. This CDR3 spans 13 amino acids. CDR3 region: CSGVGGSDYGYTF. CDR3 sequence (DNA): TGCAGCGGAGTGGGAGGGTCTGACTATGGCTACACCTTC.

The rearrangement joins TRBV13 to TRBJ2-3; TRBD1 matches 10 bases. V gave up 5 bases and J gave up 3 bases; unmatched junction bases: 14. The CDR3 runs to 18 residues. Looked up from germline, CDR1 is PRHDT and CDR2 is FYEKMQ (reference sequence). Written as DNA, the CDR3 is TGTGCCAGCAGCATCGGACAGGGGGGCCCCGTTCTTACAGATACGCAGTATTTT. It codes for CASSIGQGGPVLTDTQYF.

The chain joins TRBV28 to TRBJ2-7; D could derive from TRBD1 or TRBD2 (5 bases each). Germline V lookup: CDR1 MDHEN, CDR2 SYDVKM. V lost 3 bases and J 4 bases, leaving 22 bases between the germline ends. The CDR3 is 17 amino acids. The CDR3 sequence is CASSFYEGRLNFYEQYF. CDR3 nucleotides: TGTGCCAGCAGTTTTTATGAGGGACGGCTAAATTTTTACGAGCAGTACTTC.

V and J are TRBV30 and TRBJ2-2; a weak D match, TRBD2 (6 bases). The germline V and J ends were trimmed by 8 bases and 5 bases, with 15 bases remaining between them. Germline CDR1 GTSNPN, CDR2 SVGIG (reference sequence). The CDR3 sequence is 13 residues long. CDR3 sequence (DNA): TGTGCCGGGACTTCACAGCTGACCGGGGAGCTGTTTTTT. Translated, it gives CAGTSQLTGELFF.

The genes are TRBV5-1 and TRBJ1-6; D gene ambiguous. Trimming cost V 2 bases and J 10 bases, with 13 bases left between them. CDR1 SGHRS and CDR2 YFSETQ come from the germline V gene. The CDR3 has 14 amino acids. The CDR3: CASSFASSLSPLHF. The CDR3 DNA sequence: TGCGCCAGCAGCTTCGCCAGCTCGCTGTCACCCCTCCACTTT. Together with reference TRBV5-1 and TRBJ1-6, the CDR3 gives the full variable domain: KAGVTQTPRYLIKTRGQQVTLSCSPISGHRSVSWYQQTPGQGLQFLFEYFSETQRNKGNFPGRFSGRQFSNSRSEMNVSTLELGDSALYLCASSFASSLSPLHFGNGTRLTVT.

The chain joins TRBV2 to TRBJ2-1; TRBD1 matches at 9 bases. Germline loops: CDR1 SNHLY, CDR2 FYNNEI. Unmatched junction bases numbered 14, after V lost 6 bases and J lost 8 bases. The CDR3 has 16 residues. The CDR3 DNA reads TGTGCCAGCAGCAAAGATAGAATACAGGGGGCGTATGAGCAGTTCTTC. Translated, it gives CASSKDRIQGAYEQFF. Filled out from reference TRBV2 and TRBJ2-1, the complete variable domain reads EPEVTQTPSHQVTQMGQEVILRCVPISNHLYFYWYRQILGQKVEFLVSFYNNEISEKSEIFDDQFSVERPDGSNFTLKIRSTKLEDSAMYFCASSKDRIQGAYEQFFGPGTRLTVL.

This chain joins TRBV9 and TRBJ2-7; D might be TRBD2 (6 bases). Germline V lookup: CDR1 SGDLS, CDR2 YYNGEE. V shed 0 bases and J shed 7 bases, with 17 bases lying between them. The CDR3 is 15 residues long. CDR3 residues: CASSVAGTGVEEQYF. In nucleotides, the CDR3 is TGTGCCAGCAGCGTAGCGGGGACTGGCGTGGAGGAGCAGTACTTC.

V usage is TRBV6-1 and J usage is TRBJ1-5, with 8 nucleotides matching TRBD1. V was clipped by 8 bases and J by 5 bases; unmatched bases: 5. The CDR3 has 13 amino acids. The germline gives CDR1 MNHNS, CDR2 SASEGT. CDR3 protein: CASGQGAYQPQHF. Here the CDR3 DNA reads TGTGCCAGCGGACAGGGTGCGTATCAGCCCCAGCATTTT.

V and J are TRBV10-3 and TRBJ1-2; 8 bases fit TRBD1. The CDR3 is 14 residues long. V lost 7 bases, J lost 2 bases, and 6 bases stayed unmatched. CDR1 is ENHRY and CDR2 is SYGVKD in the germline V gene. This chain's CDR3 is CAITYGQGNYGYTF. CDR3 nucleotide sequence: TGTGCCATCACCTATGGACAGGGAAACTATGGCTACACCTTC.

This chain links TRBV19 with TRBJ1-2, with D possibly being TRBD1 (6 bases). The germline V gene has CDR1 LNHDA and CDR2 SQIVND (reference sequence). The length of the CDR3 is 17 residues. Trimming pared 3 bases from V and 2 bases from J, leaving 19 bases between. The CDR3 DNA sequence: TGTGCCAGTAGTATCTTGTCTAGGGGGACCACAAACTATGGCTACACCTTC. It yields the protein CASSILSRGTTNYGYTF. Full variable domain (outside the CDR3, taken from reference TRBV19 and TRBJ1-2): DGGITQSPKYLFRKEGQNVTLSCEQNLNHDAMYWYRQDPGQGLRLIYYSQIVNDFQKGDIAEGYSVSREKKESFPLTVTSAQKNPTAFYLCASSILSRGTTNYGYTFGSGTRLTVV.

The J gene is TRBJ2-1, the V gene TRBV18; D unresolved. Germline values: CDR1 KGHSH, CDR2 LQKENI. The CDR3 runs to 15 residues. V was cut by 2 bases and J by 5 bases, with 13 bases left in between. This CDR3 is CASSPTLFENNEQFF. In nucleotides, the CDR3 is TGTGCCAGCTCACCAACTCTGTTCGAAAACAATGAGCAGTTCTTC.

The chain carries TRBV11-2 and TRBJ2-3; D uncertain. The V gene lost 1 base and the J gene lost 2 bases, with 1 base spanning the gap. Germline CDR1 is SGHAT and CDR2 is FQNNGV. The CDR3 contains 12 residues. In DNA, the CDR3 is TGTGCCAGCAGCTTAGCCACAGATACGCAGTATTTT. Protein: CASSLATDTQYF.

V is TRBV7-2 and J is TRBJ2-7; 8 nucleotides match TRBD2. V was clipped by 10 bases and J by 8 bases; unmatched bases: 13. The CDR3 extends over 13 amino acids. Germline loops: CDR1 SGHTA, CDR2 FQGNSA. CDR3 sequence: CATLLADPSKQYF. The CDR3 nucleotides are TGTGCCACCCTACTAGCGGACCCTAGCAAGCAGTACTTC.

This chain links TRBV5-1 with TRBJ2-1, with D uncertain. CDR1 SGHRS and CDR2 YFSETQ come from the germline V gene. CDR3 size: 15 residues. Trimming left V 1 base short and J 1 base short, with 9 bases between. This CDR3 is CASSLRVGSYNEQFF. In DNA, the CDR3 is TGCGCCAGCAGCTTGCGGGTAGGGTCCTACAATGAGCAGTTCTTC.

The CDR3 bases are TGTGCCAGCTCACCGGACAGGGAGCAGCCCCAGCATTTT. Translating gives CASSPDREQPQHF. This sequence joins TRBV18 and TRBJ1-5; 8 positions agree with TRBD1. CDR1 is KGHSH, CDR2 LQKENI, per germline. This CDR3 contains 13 residues. The V and J ends lost 3 bases and 7 bases, in that order; junction bases with no gene match: 2.

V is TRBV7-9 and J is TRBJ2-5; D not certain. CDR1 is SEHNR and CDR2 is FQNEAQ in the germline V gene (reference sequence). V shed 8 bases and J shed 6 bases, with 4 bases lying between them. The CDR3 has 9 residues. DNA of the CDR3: TGTGCCAGCGGCCAGACCCAGTACTTC. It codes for CASGQTQYF. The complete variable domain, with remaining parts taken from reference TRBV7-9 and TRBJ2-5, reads DTGVSQNPRHKITKRGQNVTFRCDPISEHNRLYWYRQTLGQGPEFLTYFQNEAQLEKSRLLSDRFSAERPKGSFSTLEIQRTEQGDSAMYLCASGQTQYFGPGTRLLVL.

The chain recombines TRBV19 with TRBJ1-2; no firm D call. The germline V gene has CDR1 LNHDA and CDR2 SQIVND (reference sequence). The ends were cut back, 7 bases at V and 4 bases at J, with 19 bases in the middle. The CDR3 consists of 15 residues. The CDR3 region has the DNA TGTGCCAGTACTTATCCCGGCGGATACTTCTATGGCTACACCTTC. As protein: CASTYPGGYFYGYTF.

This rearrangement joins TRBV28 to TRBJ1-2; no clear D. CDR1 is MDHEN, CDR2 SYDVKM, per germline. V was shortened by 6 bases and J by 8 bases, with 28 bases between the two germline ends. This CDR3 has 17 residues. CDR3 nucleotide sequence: TGTGCCAGCAGCAAGAGGGCCGGGGTCACTTTCCGCGACGGCTACACCTTC. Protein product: CASSKRAGVTFRDGYTF.

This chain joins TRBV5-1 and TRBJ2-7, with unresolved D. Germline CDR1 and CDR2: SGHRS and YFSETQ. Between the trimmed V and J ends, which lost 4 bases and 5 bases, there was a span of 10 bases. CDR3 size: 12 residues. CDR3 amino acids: CASSPGRNEQYF. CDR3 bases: TGCGCCAGCAGCCCCGGACGTAACGAGCAGTACTTC.

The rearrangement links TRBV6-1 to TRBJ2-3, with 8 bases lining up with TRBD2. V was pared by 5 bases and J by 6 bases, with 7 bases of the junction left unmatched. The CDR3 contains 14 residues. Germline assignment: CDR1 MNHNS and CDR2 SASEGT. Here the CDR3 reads CASSLSGRGDTQYF. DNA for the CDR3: TGTGCCAGCAGTCTTTCCGGGAGGGGGGATACGCAGTATTTT.

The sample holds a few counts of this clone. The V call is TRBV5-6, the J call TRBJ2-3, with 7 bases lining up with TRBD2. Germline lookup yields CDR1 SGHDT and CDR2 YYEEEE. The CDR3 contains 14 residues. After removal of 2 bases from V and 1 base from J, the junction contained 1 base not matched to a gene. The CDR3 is CASSFGRGTDTQYF. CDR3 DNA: TGTGCCAGCAGCTTTGGGAGGGGCACAGATACGCAGTATTTT.

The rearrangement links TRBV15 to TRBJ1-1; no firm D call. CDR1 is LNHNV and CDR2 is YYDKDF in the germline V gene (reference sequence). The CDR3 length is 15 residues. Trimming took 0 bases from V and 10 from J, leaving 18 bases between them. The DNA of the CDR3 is TGTGCCACCAGCAGAGATGCTCAGCGGAAAGTGGTAGCTTTCTTT. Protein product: CATSRDAQRKVVAFF.

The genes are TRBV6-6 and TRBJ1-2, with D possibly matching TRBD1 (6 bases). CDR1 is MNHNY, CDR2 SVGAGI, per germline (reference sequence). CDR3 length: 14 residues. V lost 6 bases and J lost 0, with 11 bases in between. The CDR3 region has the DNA TGTGCCAGCAGAGGGGGGAGCTCTAACTATGGCTACACCTTC. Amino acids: CASRGGSSNYGYTF.

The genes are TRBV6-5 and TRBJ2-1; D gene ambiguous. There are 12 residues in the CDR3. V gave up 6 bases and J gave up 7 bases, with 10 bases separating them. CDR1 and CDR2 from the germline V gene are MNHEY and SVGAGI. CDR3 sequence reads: CASRGIRNEQFF. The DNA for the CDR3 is TGTGCCAGCAGGGGGATCCGGAATGAGCAGTTCTTC.